These T cell receptor beta chains were read from a single sample in a study of T cell changes during pregnancy in multiple sclerosis. Profiled with immunoSEQ multiplex PCR; TCRdb holds only in-frame clones, not every one. The sample consists of over 50,000 clones, 85% to 95% of them appearing once. Sequenced material: CD4+ T cells from peripheral blood mononuclear cells, taken in the third trimester of pregnancy. The receptor source for this set is a female donor with multiple sclerosis, enrolled in a pregnancy study. Each CDR3 is given with its conserved first and last residue. Each record gives: D gene, clone size, V gene, J gene, CDR3 protein, CDR3 DNA. The D gene is left open where the match is weak. A clone size is listed for some rows: how often the clone was seen (once, few, many), or a class if it is expanded.

d_gene: TRBD2; abundance: -; v_gene: TRBV5-4; j_gene: TRBJ2-7; CDR3aa: CASSLEAGGPRTQYF; CDR3nt: TGTGCCAGCAGCTTGGAAGCGGGAGGGCCTCGGACGCAGTACTTC
d_gene: TRBD1; abundance: -; v_gene: TRBV5-1; j_gene: TRBJ2-7; CDR3aa: CASSLPGQGAFSYEQYF; CDR3nt: TGCGCCAGCAGCCTACCCGGACAGGGGGCTTTCTCCTACGAGCAGTACTTC
d_gene: TRBD2; abundance: -; v_gene: TRBV10-3; j_gene: TRBJ2-7; CDR3aa: CAIWSGTSDSYEQYF; CDR3nt: TGTGCCATCTGGAGTGGGACTAGCGATTCCTACGAGCAGTACTTC
d_gene: -; abundance: -; v_gene: TRBV28; j_gene: TRBJ2-3; CDR3aa: CASSFYPDTQYF; CDR3nt: TGTGCCAGCAGTTTCTACCCAGATACGCAGTATTTT
d_gene: TRBD1; abundance: -; v_gene: TRBV18; j_gene: TRBJ1-2; CDR3aa: CASSPRTGGDYGYTF; CDR3nt: TGTGCCAGCTCACCGAGGACAGGGGGGGACTATGGCTACACCTTC
d_gene: -; abundance: -; v_gene: TRBV7-9; j_gene: TRBJ1-1; CDR3aa: CASSLDRRRNTEAFF; CDR3nt: TGTGCCAGCAGCTTAGATCGTAGGAGGAACACTGAAGCTTTCTTT
d_gene: TRBD2; abundance: -; v_gene: TRBV6-4; j_gene: TRBJ2-1; CDR3aa: CASSDSTSGRINEQFF; CDR3nt: TGTGCCAGCAGTGACTCGACTAGCGGGAGAATTAATGAGCAGTTCTTC
d_gene: TRBD1; abundance: -; v_gene: TRBV27; j_gene: TRBJ1-1; CDR3aa: CASSPDRGVGTEAFF; CDR3nt: TGTGCCAGCAGTCCGGACAGGGGAGTGGGGACTGAAGCTTTCTTT
d_gene: -; abundance: -; v_gene: TRBV29-1; j_gene: TRBJ2-1; CDR3aa: CSVELPATAGNEQFF; CDR3nt: TGCAGCGTTGAACTGCCAGCGACAGCGGGCAATGAGCAGTTCTTC
d_gene: -; abundance: once; v_gene: TRBV5-1; j_gene: TRBJ2-3; CDR3aa: CASSLGTGDTDTQYF; CDR3nt: TGCGCCAGCAGCTTGGGGACGGGAGACACAGATACGCAGTATTTT
d_gene: -; abundance: many; v_gene: TRBV5-1; j_gene: TRBJ1-3; CDR3aa: CASSLGGSLRPGNTIYF; CDR3nt: TGCGCCAGCAGCTTGGGAGGTAGCCTCCGGCCCGGAAACACCATATATTTT
d_gene: TRBD2; abundance: -; v_gene: TRBV5-1; j_gene: TRBJ2-7; CDR3aa: CASSPASGGGYEQYF; CDR3nt: TGCGCCAGCAGCCCCGCTAGCGGGGGAGGCTACGAGCAGTACTTC
d_gene: TRBD1; abundance: -; v_gene: TRBV19; j_gene: TRBJ2-1; CDR3aa: CASSMVDRAPGNEQFF; CDR3nt: TGTGCCAGTAGTATGGTAGACAGGGCCCCCGGGAATGAGCAGTTCTTC
d_gene: -; abundance: -; v_gene: TRBV6-1; j_gene: TRBJ2-7; CDR3aa: CASSRQATYEQYF; CDR3nt: TGTGCCAGCAGTCGACAGGCCACCTACGAGCAGTACTTC
d_gene: TRBD1; abundance: once; v_gene: TRBV5-4; j_gene: TRBJ2-7; CDR3aa: CASSLGTGAYEQYF; CDR3nt: TGTGCCAGCAGCTTGGGGACAGGAGCCTACGAGCAGTACTTC
d_gene: TRBD2; abundance: -; v_gene: TRBV5-4; j_gene: TRBJ2-5; CDR3aa: CASSEGTKETQYF; CDR3nt: TGTGCCAGCAGCGAGGGGACTAAAGAGACCCAGTACTTC
d_gene: -; abundance: -; v_gene: TRBV19; j_gene: TRBJ1-4; CDR3aa: CASSIRGFGEKLFF; CDR3nt: TGTGCCAGTAGTATACGAGGGTTTGGGGAAAAACTGTTTTTT
d_gene: -; abundance: once; v_gene: TRBV29-1; j_gene: TRBJ1-5; CDR3aa: CSVEGGRGIQPQHF; CDR3nt: TGCAGCGTTGAAGGGGGCAGGGGTATTCAGCCCCAGCATTTT
d_gene: TRBD2; abundance: -; v_gene: TRBV5-1; j_gene: TRBJ2-2; CDR3aa: CASSLGGRQPGELFF; CDR3nt: TGCGCCAGCAGCTTGGGCGGGAGGCAACCCGGGGAGCTGTTTTTT
d_gene: TRBD2; abundance: -; v_gene: TRBV5-1; j_gene: TRBJ2-7; CDR3aa: CASRTSTSFGPEGGLRRTYEQYF; CDR3nt: TGCGCCAGCAGAACCTCGACTAGTTTCGGACCCGAGGGAGGGTTGCGACGTACCTACGAGCAGTACTTC
d_gene: TRBD1; abundance: -; v_gene: TRBV11-1; j_gene: TRBJ2-5; CDR3aa: CASSWTGVAETQYF; CDR3nt: TGTGCCAGCAGCTGGACAGGGGTGGCGGAGACCCAGTACTTC
d_gene: TRBD1; abundance: -; v_gene: TRBV9; j_gene: TRBJ1-4; CDR3aa: CANTPGQNLEKLFF; CDR3nt: TGTGCCAATACACCGGGACAGAACCTTGAAAAACTGTTTTTT
d_gene: TRBD2; abundance: -; v_gene: TRBV15; j_gene: TRBJ2-1; CDR3aa: CATSRGIFGLALSSGSYNEQFF; CDR3nt: TGTGCCACCAGCAGAGGAATTTTCGGACTAGCCCTCAGCTCTGGGTCCTACAATGAGCAGTTCTTC
d_gene: -; abundance: -; v_gene: TRBV28; j_gene: TRBJ2-7; CDR3aa: CASRAPSYEQYF; CDR3nt: TGTGCCAGCAGAGCCCCTTCCTACGAGCAGTACTTC
d_gene: TRBD2; abundance: -; v_gene: TRBV6-1; j_gene: TRBJ2-1; CDR3aa: CASRSGRGGYNEQFF; CDR3nt: TGTGCCAGCAGAAGCGGGAGAGGGGGCTACAATGAGCAGTTCTTC
d_gene: TRBD2; abundance: -; v_gene: TRBV7-6; j_gene: TRBJ2-7; CDR3aa: CASSRGLAGALGYEQYF; CDR3nt: TGTGCCAGCAGTCGAGGACTAGCGGGGGCCTTGGGCTACGAGCAGTACTTC